This TCR beta chain was retrieved from a study of T-cell reconstitution after alpha-beta-depleted transplantation in children. Overall study findings and caveats: When one year had passed after transplant, most T-cell counts and diversity came from newly produced T cells. Alpha-beta T cells about two months after transplant reportedly derived from several hundred expanded graft clones.

Unique molecular identifiers were incorporated during preparation of the TCRbeta library. TCRdb used MiXCR to reprocess the PCR reads, holding one entry per CDR3 protein. This table holds about 610,000 distinct CDR3 sequences, 20% to 30% found once. About this clonotype itself: Antigen: not known.

The V and J ends lost 1 base and 7 bases respectively, with 11 bases between them. This CDR3 is 14 amino acids long. CDR1 and CDR2 (germline): MGHRA, YSYEKL. The TCR originated in a boy in the first two years of life with Wiskott-Aldrich syndrome, due to receive a stem cell transplant. The chain recombines TRBV4-1 with TRBJ1-5; D is ambiguous. Sequenced here: PBMCs, sampled before TCRalphabeta/CD19-depleted stem cell transplant. For the CDR3, the DNA is TGCGCCAGCAGCCAAGTACGGTTTCGGCAGCCCCAGCATTTT. The encoded protein is CASSQVRFRQPQHF.